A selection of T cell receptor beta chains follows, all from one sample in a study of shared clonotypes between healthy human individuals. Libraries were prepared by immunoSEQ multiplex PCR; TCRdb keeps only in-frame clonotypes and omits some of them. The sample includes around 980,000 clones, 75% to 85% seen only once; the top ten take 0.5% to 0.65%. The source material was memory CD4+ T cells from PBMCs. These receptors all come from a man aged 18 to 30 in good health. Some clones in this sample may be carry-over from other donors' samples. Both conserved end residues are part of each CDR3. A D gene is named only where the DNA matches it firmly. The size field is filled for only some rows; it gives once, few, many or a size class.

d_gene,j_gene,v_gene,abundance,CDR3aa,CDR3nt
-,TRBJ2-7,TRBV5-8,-,CASSWAERQYF,TGTGCCAGCAGCTGGGCAGAACGGCAGTACTTC
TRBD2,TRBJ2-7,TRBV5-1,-,CASRGSSGRRYEQYF,TGCGCCAGCCGGGGTTCTAGCGGGAGAAGATACGAGCAGTACTTC
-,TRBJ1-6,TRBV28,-,CASSSGDTSYNSPLHF,TGTGCCAGCAGTTCTGGGGACACCTCCTATAATTCACCCCTCCACTTT
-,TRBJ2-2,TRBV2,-,CASSGLAANTGELFF,TGTGCCAGCAGTGGGTTAGCGGCGAACACCGGGGAGCTGTTTTTT
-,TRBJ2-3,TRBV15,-,CATSRVRGFTDTQYF,TGTGCCACCAGCAGAGTTCGGGGGTTCACAGATACGCAGTATTTT
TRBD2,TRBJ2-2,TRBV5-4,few,CASSLRAGANTGELFF,TGTGCCAGCAGCTTGAGGGCGGGAGCCAACACCGGGGAGCTGTTTTTT
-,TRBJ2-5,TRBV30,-,CAWSVNFQETQYF,TGTGCCTGGAGTGTGAACTTCCAAGAGACCCAGTACTTC
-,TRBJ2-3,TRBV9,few,CASSVAPSSSDTQYF,TGTGCCAGCAGCGTAGCGCCTAGTTCATCCGATACGCAGTATTTT
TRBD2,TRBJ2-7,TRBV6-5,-,CASSYSERGPYEQYF,TGTGCCAGCAGTTACTCCGAGCGGGGGCCCTACGAGCAGTACTTC
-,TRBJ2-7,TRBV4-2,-,CASSQDTGRSYEQYF,TGTGCCAGCAGCCAAGATACAGGGCGCTCCTACGAGCAGTACTTC
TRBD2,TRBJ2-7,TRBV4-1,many,CASSQVAGTNHYEQYF,TGCGCCAGCAGCCAAGTAGCAGGGACTAATCATTACGAGCAGTACTTC
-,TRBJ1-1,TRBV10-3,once,CAIRRQENTEAFF,TGTGCCATCAGGAGACAGGAGAACACTGAAGCTTTCTTT
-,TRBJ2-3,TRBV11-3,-,CASSLGSTDTQYF,TGTGCCAGCAGCTTAGGGAGCACAGATACGCAGTATTTT
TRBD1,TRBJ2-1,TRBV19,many,CASTLTRGQAYNEQFF,TGTGCCAGTACCCTCACGCGGGGACAGGCCTACAATGAGCAGTTCTTC
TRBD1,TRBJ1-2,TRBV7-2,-,CASSLNRGPNYGYTF,TGTGCCAGCAGCTTAAACAGGGGGCCGAACTATGGCTACACCTTC
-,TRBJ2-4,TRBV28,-,CASRGQGPLGNIQYF,TGTGCCAGCAGGGGCCAGGGACCCCTGGGAAACATTCAGTACTTC
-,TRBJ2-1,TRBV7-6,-,CASSSLGLQGNEQFF,TGTGCCAGCAGCTCCCTGGGCCTCCAGGGCAATGAGCAGTTCTTC
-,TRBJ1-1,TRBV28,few,CASSSPGQIEAFF,TGTGCCAGCAGTTCTCCCGGGCAGATTGAAGCTTTCTTT
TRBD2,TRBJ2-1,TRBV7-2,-,CASSLRRSGRTNEQFF,TGTGCCAGCAGCTTAAGGCGTAGCGGGAGGACAAATGAGCAGTTCTTC
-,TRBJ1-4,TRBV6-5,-,CASREGTTNEKLFF,TGTGCCAGCAGGGAGGGGACCACTAATGAAAAACTGTTTTTT